This TCR beta chain was captured by sequencing in a study of cytomegalovirus exposure and HLA in healthy donors. For the study at large: Earlier findings included some 120 million unique TCR beta sequences obtained from about 180 million T cells.

All the people who gave samples were healthy bone marrow donors. Germline V lookup: CDR1 SEHNR, CDR2 FQNEAQ (reference sequence). The germline V and J ends were trimmed by 1 base and 1 base, with 11 bases remaining between them. There are 16 residues in the CDR3. The primer mix had 60 Vbeta and 13 Jbeta primers. This table comes from immunoSEQ multiplex PCR, and its TCRdb copy is limited to in-frame clones, with some not included. Of 100,000 to 150,000 clones listed, approximately 80% were seen once; the top ten hold about 0.7%. This sequence was found in a man between 18 and 29 years old in good health and CMV-seronegative. J is TRBJ1-3 and V is TRBV7-9; D is possibly TRBD1 (5 bases). The material sequenced was PBMCs. Here the CDR3 DNA reads TGTGCCAGCAGCTTAGGTTTCGACAGTTCTGGAAACACCATATATTTT. As protein: CASSLGFDSSGNTIYF.